Below, 4 T cell receptor beta chains from the same sample are listed, as sequenced in a study of T cells after posttransplantation cyclophosphamide. Assay used: immunoSEQ multiplex PCR; TCRdb lists only in-frame clones, some missing. The data show 9,500 to 15,000 clones, with none appearing a single time. Material for sequencing was PBMCs. Every receptor here comes from a woman between 35 and 50 years old in good health, CMV-negative, and a related stem cell transplant donor.

This clone was counted at least ten times. The chain recombines TRBV7-2 with TRBJ2-7; 7 bases are shared with TRBD1. In germline, CDR1 is SGHTA, CDR2 FQGNSA. Trimming cost V 5 bases and J 4 bases; bases outside gene matches: 11. This CDR3 has 15 residues. The CDR3 is CASSKYRGQGYEQYF. The CDR3 nucleotides read TGTGCCAGCAGCAAGTACAGGGGCCAGGGTTACGAGCAGTACTTC.

This clone was seen ten or more times. The J gene is TRBJ2-1, the V gene TRBV6-2 or TRBV6-3; perhaps TRBD2 as D (6 bases). Per germline, CDR1 MNHEY and CDR2 SVGEGT. V dropped 2 bases and J dropped 9 bases, with 11 bases sitting between them. The CDR3 totals 13 residues. In DNA, the CDR3 is TGTGCCAGCAGTTACGTAGGACTAACTGAGCAGTTCTTC. Translating it yields CASSYVGLTEQFF.

This clone was detected ten times or more. This chain links TRBV2 with TRBJ2-7, with 8 bases matching TRBD1. V lost 3 bases, J lost 6 bases, and 7 bases stayed unmatched. The V gene's germline CDR1 is SNHLY and CDR2 FYNNEI. This CDR3 spans 14 amino acids. The chain's CDR3 is CASSDLQGVPEQYF. For the CDR3, the DNA is TGTGCCAGCAGTGATTTACAGGGGGTACCCGAGCAGTACTTC.

In this sample, this clone turned up many times. The chain links TRBV11-2 to TRBJ2-7; D is perhaps TRBD1 (5 bases). V gave up 2 bases and J gave up 0 bases, with 11 bases separating them. This CDR3 has 15 residues. Germline V gene data show CDR1 as SGHAT and CDR2 as FQNNGV. The CDR3 DNA follows: TGTGCCAGCAGCTTAAAAGACAGTTACTCCTACGAGCAGTACTTC. This encodes CASSLKDSYSYEQYF.